This T cell receptor beta chain was profiled in a study of T cell responses to AZD1222 COVID-19 vaccine. General study findings and limits: Spike-specific TCR breadth and depth rose after two AZD1222 doses.

V trimming: 4 bases; J trimming: 5 bases; junction bases outside the gene matches: 7. Germline CDR1 and CDR2: SGHNT and YYREEE (reference sequence). There are 14 residues in the CDR3. The table came from immunoSEQ multiplex PCR; TCRdb's copy has only in-frame clones and leaves some out. Of about 56,000 clones listed, more than 75% are singletons. For this clone: Its antigen is as yet unknown.

Material: peripheral blood, obtained on day 0 of AZD1222 vaccination. This receptor was identified in an adult in good health. The V call is TRBV5-4, the J call TRBJ2-7; TRBD1 aligns across 9 bases. CDR3 bases: TGTGCCAGCAGCCATAAGACAGGGGGTCACGAGCAGTACTTC. Encoded protein: CASSHKTGGHEQYF.